The entry that follows covers one T cell receptor (beta chain) sequence. The target of this receptor is not known. One base away there is no much larger clone; base qualities are not given. These data belong to a study of shared clonotypes between healthy human individuals (dated by TCRdb to 2020 to 2022). Turning to the overall study: The cohort comprised two women and a few men aged 18 to 49 years. To increase sequencing depth and limit assay-specific biases, TCR repertoire library preparation and sequencing were carried out by different laboratories using diverse techniques. To estimate repertoire size and how much clonotype sharing occurs between individuals, the study deeply sequenced the blood TCR repertoires of several healthy adults. For each donor, CD4 naive and CD4 memory were each given three plates, CD8 naive was given two plates, and CD8 memory was given one plate. Between about 0.85 and 10 billion PBMCs per donor were obtained by leukapheresis.

CD8 naive samples consisted of CD45RO-negative cells that were positively selected for CCR7, yielding a CD45RA+CCR7+ population without TemRA cells. Donors were healthy HIV-negative adults with no recently reported acute infections or vaccinations. Every donor was a Caucasian adult residing in Nashville, Tennessee, USA. Blood was obtained by leukapheresis, after which PBMCs were separated by Ficoll-Histopaque density gradient centrifugation and cryopreserved in liquid nitrogen vapor phase. Analytical flow cytometry was used to check the purity and quantity of each magnetically sorted T cell population. Genomic DNA was isolated from every sorted fraction and measured by UV absorbance on a Nanodrop 2000c. General findings and caveats noted by the study authors: Sharing across a few donors was observed for approximately 5% of naive CD4, 3% to 4% of naive CD8, 2% to 2.5% of memory CD4, and roughly 0.4% of memory CD8 clonotypes. Rarefaction of sorted-subset datasets indicated incomplete sequencing despite the large sequencing depth. The small number of donors limited the genetic and exposure-history diversity represented. Clonotypes shared by all four sorted-subset donors showed higher generation probabilities than non-shared clonotypes. Based on pairwise subsampling, the degree of clonotype sharing among donors was expected to be affected by sequencing depth. Larger estimated clonotype richness was generally found for naive subsets than for memory subsets. Sampling was restricted to blood, and TCR repertoires in tissue are likely to differ from TCR repertoires in blood.

Using the deep immunoSEQ assay, TCR CDR3 regions were amplified from genomic DNA by multiplex PCR. Extracted genomic DNA from each cell subset was spread evenly across all wells of several immunoSEQ 96-well plates, with each plate serving as a replicate. For sorted subsets, roughly 200 ng of genomic DNA, equivalent to around 30,000 T cell genomes, went into each replicate PCR. Purified libraries were measured with a Qubit 3.0 fluorometer, size-checked on a Bioanalyzer 2100, and measured again with the KAPA Library Quantification kit. Every immunoSEQ 96-well plate was sequenced on a separate single-read 150-cycle Illumina NextSeq 550 flow cell. As for the original processing: The immunoSEQ output contained only junctional sequences without quality scores, so filtering could not match that applied to full-length reads. Sequences were annotated with PyIR, a Python wrapper for IgBLAST v1.9, using IMGT germline references to assign V/J genes and CDR3. Reads were removed for weak V/J assignments (E-value above 1e-6), missing CDR3, stop codons, out-of-frame junctions, or ambiguous translated residues. V3J clonotypes were defined by identical inferred V gene, J gene, and CDR3 amino acid sequence. To compute the percentage overlap between repertoires, the number of shared unique clonotypes was divided by the size of the smaller repertoire. Richness of each repertoire was evaluated using RTK rarefaction, the Chao1 estimator, and Recon v2.1 estimates of unobserved clonotypes. For all TCRbeta clonotypes obtained by the gDNA method from several donors, generation probabilities were computed with OLGA. TCRdb holds this immuneACCESS table with in-frame rearrangements only. Some clones are missing; in checked studies, unresolved V genes explain under half, and the rest has no known cause. The DNA was the basis for D and trimming; V, J and clone size are from that table. This sample gives millions of clones in total; roughly 94% of them show up just once. Jointly, the top ten make up 0.9% to 1.4% of the sample.

CDR1 and CDR2 (SGDLS, YYNGEE) derive from the germline V gene. The CDR3 has 16 amino acids, counting the end cysteine and phenylalanine. Only CDR3 DNA remains: 48 bases, in frame from the first base. Compared with germline, V lacks 2 bases and J lacks 8 bases; bases without a gene match: 9. Sequenced material: naive CD8+ T cells sorted from blood. The cell subset or site label, read with the paper, signifies: CD45RA+CCR7+. Rearrangement joined TRBV9 to TRBJ2-1; 11 junctional bases match TRBD1. The clonotype comes from a man aged 18 to 30 in good health. The CDR3 reads CASSVLGQGAGDEQFF. The DNA sequence follows: TGTGCCAGCAGCGTCCTCGGACAGGGGGCTGGGGATGAGCAGTTCTTC. With the portions outside the CDR3 filled from the reference TRBV9 and TRBJ2-1 genes, the complete variable region becomes DSGVTQTPKHLITATGQRVTLRCSPRSGDLSVYWYQQSLDQGLQFLIQYYNGEERAKGNILERFSAQQFPDLHSELNLSSLELGDSALYFCASSVLGQGAGDEQFFGPGTRLTVL.